The present entry profiles one TCR beta chain with its context. Ipilimumab CTLA-4 blockade and focal radiation were given to patients with chemo-refractory metastatic non-small-cell lung cancer. In germline, CDR1 is SGHTA, CDR2 FQGNSA. The CDR3 loop spans 17 amino acids. V was pared by 0 bases and J by 0 bases, with 4 bases of the junction left unmatched. This entry belongs to a study of radiotherapy plus CTLA-4 blockade in lung cancer. Sequenced by immunoSEQ multiplex PCR; TCRdb stores in-frame clones only, minus some. This sample has about 56,000 clones, with less than 80% found just once. This sample comprised peripheral blood, obtained from a patient treated with radiotherapy plus ipilimumab. The J gene is TRBJ2-2, the V gene TRBV7-2; TRBD2 aligns across 7 bases. This sequence was found in a human donor with non-small cell lung cancer who had a complete response to radiotherapy plus ipilimumab. In DNA form, the CDR3 reads TGTGCCAGCAGCTTAGCGCGGGGAGGGACGAACACCGGGGAGCTGTTTTTT. Residues: CASSLARGGTNTGELFF. The variable domain in full, completed from reference TRBV7-2 and TRBJ2-2, reads GAGVSQSPSNKVTEKGKDVELRCDPISGHTALYWYRQSLGQGLEFLIYFQGNSAPDKSGLPSDRFSAERTGGSVSTLTIQRTQQEDSAVYLCASSLARGGTNTGELFFGEGSRLTVL.